The present T cell receptor beta chain was sequenced within a study of blood T cell repertoires in COVID-19. The overall study: The origin of the acute and convalescent COVID-19 samples was the United States, Italy and Spain. Sources were T cells, B-cell-depleted T cells, or PBMCs; the material itself was cDNA or gDNA.

The CDR3 has 14 residues. V was cut by 4 bases and J by 4 bases, with 11 bases left in between. Germline V CDR1 and CDR2: MDHEN, SYDVKM. Study members were between about 18 and 95 years old and lived in fewer than 30 US regions. Per the study methods: Estimated nucleated cell counts came from reference gene primer amplification. Sequencing was performed with immunoSEQ multiplex PCR; in TCRdb, only in-frame clones are kept and a portion is missing. The DNA was the basis for D and trimming; V, J and clone size are from that table. The sample shows approximately 170,000 clones, over 65% of them seen only once.

The sample consisted of PBMCs or T cells enriched from blood (not recorded which). This TCR derives from a woman aged 45-60 years who had recovered from COVID-19. V gene TRBV28 combines with J gene TRBJ1-3; D unresolved. CDR3 amino acids: CASSSTSGGNTIYF. The DNA for the CDR3 is TGTGCCAGCAGTTCTACGTCGGGAGGAAACACCATATATTTT.